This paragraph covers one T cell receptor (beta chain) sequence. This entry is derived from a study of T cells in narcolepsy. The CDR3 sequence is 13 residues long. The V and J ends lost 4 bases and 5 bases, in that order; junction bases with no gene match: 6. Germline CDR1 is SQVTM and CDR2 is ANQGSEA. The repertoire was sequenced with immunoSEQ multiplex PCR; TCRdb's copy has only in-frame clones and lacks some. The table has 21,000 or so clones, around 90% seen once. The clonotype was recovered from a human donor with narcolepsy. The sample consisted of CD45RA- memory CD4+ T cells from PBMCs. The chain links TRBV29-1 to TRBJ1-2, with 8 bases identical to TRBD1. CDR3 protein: CSVGQGMGYGYTF. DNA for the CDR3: TGCAGCGTTGGACAGGGGATGGGTTATGGCTACACCTTC.